This TCR beta chain is from a study of blood T cells in healthy people across ages. CDR3 length equals 15 residues. J gave up 0 bases and V 2 bases, and 4 bases lay outside the gene matches. This clonotype was detected many times. For the second PCR, which ran for roughly 6 to 12 cycles, a sample-barcoded 5' primer and a J-beta primer mix were used. Via MiXCR, TCRdb re-called the 5' RACE reads, giving one row per CDR3 protein. This table has about 1,800,000 distinct CDR3 sequences, approximately 30% appearing once. Sequenced material: blood. The sequence was collected from a woman aged 25 to 39 in good health. The V gene is TRBV12-3 or TRBV12-4, the J gene TRBJ2-7, with 7 bases identical to TRBD1. CDR3 in DNA: TGTGCCAGCAGTTTACGAGGGGGCCGCTCCTACGAGCAGTACTTC. It codes for CASSLRGGRSYEQYF.